This T cell receptor (beta chain) was captured in a study of blood T cells in healthy people across ages. Germline CDR1 is LNHNV and CDR2 is YYDKDF (reference sequence). The J segment lost 5 bases and the V segment lost 1 base, leaving 5 bases of the junction unmatched. CDR3 length: 16 residues. A second PCR, run for roughly 7 to 11 cycles, used a sample-barcoded 5' primer plus a J-beta primer mix. Using its own MiXCR run on the 5' RACE reads, TCRdb lists one record per CDR3 protein. The sample lists approximately 1,100,000 distinct CDR3 sequences; over 35% were seen once. This TCR was sampled from a woman aged 60-70 years in good health. Sequencing was carried out using blood. This chain connects TRBV15 to TRBJ2-1; 10 nucleotides line up with TRBD2. CDR3 residues: CATSRGGLAKDNEQFF. In DNA, the CDR3 is TGTGCCACCAGCAGAGGGGGACTAGCGAAGGACAATGAGCAGTTCTTC.